This TCR beta chain was captured by sequencing in a study of shared clonotypes between healthy human individuals (dated by TCRdb to between 2020 and 2021). General notes on the study: The cohort included a few men and a couple of women between 18 and 49 years of age. Per donor, three plates each were used for CD4 naive and CD4 memory, two for CD8 naive, and one for CD8 memory. To estimate repertoire size and how much clonotypes are shared between individuals, the study performed deep sequencing of blood TCR repertoires from roughly five healthy adults. To increase sequencing depth and limit assay-specific biases, TCR repertoire library preparation and sequencing were carried out by different laboratories using diverse techniques. Each donor's leukapheresis produced roughly between roughly 0.85 and 9 billion PBMCs.

About this clone itself: The antigen it recognizes is unknown. Per-base quality was not reported, and no clone a single base away is much larger than it.

Study-wide conclusions, independent of this receptor: Compared with non-shared clonotypes, clonotypes shared by all four sorted-subset donors had higher generation probabilities. Naive subsets generally had larger estimated clonotype richness than memory subsets did. Pairwise subsampling indicated that sequencing depth was expected to affect the degree of clonotype sharing among donors. Sampling was limited to blood, and TCR repertoires in tissue likely differ from TCR repertoires in blood. Sharing across a few donors was observed for about 5% of naive CD4, 3.5% of naive CD8, about 2.3% of memory CD4, and around 0.42% of memory CD8 clonotypes. Because the study included a small number of donors, the genetic and exposure-history diversity represented was limited. Rarefaction of sorted-subset datasets indicated incomplete sequencing despite the large sequencing depth.

CD8 naive samples consisted of CD45RO-negative cells that were positively selected for CCR7, yielding a CD45RA+CCR7+ population without TemRA cells. The donors were healthy, HIV-negative adults with no recently reported acute infections or vaccinations. All donors were Caucasian adults living in Nashville, Tennessee, USA. Blood was collected by leukapheresis, and PBMCs were isolated by Ficoll-Histopaque density gradient centrifugation and then cryopreserved in liquid nitrogen vapor phase. Analytical flow cytometry was used to check the purity and quantity of every magnetically sorted T cell population. Each sorted fraction had its genomic DNA isolated and then quantified by UV absorbance on a Nanodrop 2000c. Using the deep immunoSEQ assay, TCR CDR3 regions were amplified from genomic DNA by multiplex PCR. Genomic DNA extracted from each cell subset was distributed evenly over all wells of several immunoSEQ 96-well plates, and each plate served as one replicate. Each replicate PCR for sorted subsets received roughly 0.2 ug genomic DNA, equal to about 29,000 T cell genomes. The purified libraries were quantified using a Qubit 3.0 fluorometer, sized with a Bioanalyzer 2100, and then quantified again using the KAPA Library Quantification kit. A separate single-read 150-cycle Illumina NextSeq 550 flow cell was used to sequence each immunoSEQ 96-well plate. The original methods were these. Because only junctional sequences without quality scores were contained in the immunoSEQ output, filtering matching that applied to full-length reads could not be performed. Sequences were annotated with PyIR, a Python wrapper for IgBLAST v1.9, and V/J genes and CDR3 were assigned using IMGT germline references. Any read was removed if the V/J assignment was weak (E-value above 1e-6), the CDR3 was missing, or the read contained stop codons, out-of-frame junctions, or ambiguous translated residues. V3J clonotypes were defined by identical inferred V gene, J gene, and CDR3 amino acid sequence. To compute the percentage overlap between repertoires, the number of shared unique clonotypes was divided by the size of the smaller repertoire. Repertoire richness was assessed with RTK rarefaction, the Chao1 estimator, and Recon v2.1 estimates of unobserved clonotypes. Generation probabilities were computed with OLGA for all TCRbeta clonotypes obtained by the gDNA method from a handful of donors. Drawn from immuneACCESS, this table holds only the in-frame rearrangements with V and J called that TCRdb kept. Clones are partly lost; checked studies trace under half to an unresolved V gene and leave the rest unexplained. The DNA gave D and trimming, while V, J and clone size come from that table. The sample table shows fewer than 800,000 clones, and 92% are seen once. The ten most abundant clones make up 24% of the sample.

Sequenced: naive CD8+ T cells sorted from blood. Per the publication, the cell subset or site label means: CD45RA+CCR7+. The sequence was collected from a man aged 30-40 years in good health.

The sequenced DNA is TGCGCCAGCAGCCCCGGACGATACAATGAGCAGTTCTTC. Protein translation: CASSPGRYNEQFF. The V and J genes are TRBV4-3 and TRBJ2-1; the D gene is unclear. The germline V gene specifies LGHNA as CDR1 and YSLEER as CDR2. V loses 4 bases of germline sequence and J loses 4 bases, and the interval between the two ends is 8 bases. The CDR3 has 13 amino acids, counting the end cysteine and phenylalanine. The kept DNA is CDR3 alone, 39 bases in frame from the first base.